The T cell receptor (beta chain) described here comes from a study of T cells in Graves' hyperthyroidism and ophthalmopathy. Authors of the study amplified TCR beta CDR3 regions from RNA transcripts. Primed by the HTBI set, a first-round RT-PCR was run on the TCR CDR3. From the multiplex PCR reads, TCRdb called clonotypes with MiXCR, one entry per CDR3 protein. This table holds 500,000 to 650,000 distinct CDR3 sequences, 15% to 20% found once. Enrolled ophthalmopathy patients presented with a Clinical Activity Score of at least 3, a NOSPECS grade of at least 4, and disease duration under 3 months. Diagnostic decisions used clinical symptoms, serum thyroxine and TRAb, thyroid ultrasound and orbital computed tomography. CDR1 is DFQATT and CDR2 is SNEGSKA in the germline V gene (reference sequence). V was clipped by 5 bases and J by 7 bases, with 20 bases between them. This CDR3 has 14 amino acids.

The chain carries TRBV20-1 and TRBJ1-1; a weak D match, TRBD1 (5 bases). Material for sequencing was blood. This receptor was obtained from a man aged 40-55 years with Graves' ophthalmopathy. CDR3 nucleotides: TGCAGTGCTCGGAGGTTGATAGGGGACGGTGAAGCTTTCTTT. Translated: CSARRLIGDGEAFF.